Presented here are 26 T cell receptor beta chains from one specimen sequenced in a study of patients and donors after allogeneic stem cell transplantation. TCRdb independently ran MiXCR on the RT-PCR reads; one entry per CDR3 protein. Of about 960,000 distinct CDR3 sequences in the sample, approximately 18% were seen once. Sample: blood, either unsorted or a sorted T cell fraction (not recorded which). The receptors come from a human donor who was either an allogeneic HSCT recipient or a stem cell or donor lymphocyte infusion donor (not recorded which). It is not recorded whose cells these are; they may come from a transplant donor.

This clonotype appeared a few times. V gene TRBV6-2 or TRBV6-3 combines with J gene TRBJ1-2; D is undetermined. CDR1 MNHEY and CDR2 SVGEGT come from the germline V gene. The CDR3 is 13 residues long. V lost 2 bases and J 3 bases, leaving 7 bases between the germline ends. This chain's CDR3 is CASSYRADYGYTF. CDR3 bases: TGTGCCAGCAGTTACCGGGCAGACTATGGCTACACCTTC.

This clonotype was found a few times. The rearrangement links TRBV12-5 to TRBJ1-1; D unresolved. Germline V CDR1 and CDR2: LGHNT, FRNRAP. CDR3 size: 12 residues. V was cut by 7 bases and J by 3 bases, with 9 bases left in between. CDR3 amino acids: CASAPGDTEAFF. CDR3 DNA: TGTGCTAGTGCCCCGGGTGACACTGAAGCTTTCTTT.

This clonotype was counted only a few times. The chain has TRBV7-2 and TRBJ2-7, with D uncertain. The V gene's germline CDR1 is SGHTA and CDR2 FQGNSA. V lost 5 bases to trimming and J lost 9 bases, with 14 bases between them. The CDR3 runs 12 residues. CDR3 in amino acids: CASSPGREVQYF. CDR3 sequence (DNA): TGTGCCAGCAGCCCCGGCCGAGAGGTGCAGTACTTC.

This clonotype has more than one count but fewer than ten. In nucleotides, the CDR3 is TGCAGCGTTGGTCTTCGGGCTGACACTGAAGCTTTCTTT. Encoded protein: CSVGLRADTEAFF. The chain uses TRBV29-1 and TRBJ1-1; D ambiguous. The germline V gene has CDR1 SQVTM and CDR2 ANQGSEA. This CDR3 spans 13 amino acids. V was cut by 4 bases and J by 3 bases, with 12 bases left in between.

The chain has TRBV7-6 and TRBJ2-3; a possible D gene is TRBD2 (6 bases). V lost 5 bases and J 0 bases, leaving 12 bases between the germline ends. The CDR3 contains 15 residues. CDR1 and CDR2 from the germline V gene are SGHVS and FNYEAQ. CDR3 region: CASSRTTSSTDTQYF. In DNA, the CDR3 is TGTGCCAGCAGCCGGACTACCTCTAGCACAGATACGCAGTATTTT.

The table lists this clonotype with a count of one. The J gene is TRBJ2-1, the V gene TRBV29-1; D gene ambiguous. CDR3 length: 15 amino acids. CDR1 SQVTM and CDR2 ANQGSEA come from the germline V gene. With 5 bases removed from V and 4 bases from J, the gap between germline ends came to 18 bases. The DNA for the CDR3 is TGCAGCGTTTACGACTCCTGGACGGATTACAATGAGCAGTTCTTC. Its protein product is CSVYDSWTDYNEQFF.

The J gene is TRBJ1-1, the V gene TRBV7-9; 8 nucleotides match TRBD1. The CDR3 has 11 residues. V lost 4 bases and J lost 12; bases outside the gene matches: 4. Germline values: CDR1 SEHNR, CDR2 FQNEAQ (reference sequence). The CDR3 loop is CASSYGTGPFF. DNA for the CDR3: TGTGCCAGCAGCTACGGGACAGGACCTTTCTTT.

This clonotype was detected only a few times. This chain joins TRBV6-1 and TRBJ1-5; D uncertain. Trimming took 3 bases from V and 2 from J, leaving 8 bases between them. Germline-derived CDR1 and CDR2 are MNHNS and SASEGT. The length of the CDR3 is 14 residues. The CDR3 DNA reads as TGTGCCAGCAGTGACAGTAATCGCAATCAGCCCCAGCATTTT. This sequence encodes CASSDSNRNQPQHF.

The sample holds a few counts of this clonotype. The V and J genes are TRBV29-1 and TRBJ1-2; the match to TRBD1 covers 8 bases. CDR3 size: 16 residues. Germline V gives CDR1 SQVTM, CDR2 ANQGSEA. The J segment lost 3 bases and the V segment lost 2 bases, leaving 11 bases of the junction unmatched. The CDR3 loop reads CSVEWDRIEWDYGYTF. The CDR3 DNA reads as TGCAGCGTTGAATGGGACAGGATAGAATGGGACTATGGCTACACCTTC. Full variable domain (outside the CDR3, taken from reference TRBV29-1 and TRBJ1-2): SAVISQKPSRDICQRGTSLTIQCQVDSQVTMMFWYRQQPGQSLTLIATANQGSEATYESGFVIDKFPISRPNLTFSTLTVSNMSPEDSSIYLCSVEWDRIEWDYGYTFGSGTRLTVV.

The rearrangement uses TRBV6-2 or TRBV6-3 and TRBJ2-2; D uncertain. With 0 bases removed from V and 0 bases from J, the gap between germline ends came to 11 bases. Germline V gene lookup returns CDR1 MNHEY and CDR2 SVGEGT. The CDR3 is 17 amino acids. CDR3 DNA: TGTGCCAGCAGTTACTCGATCGGCTGGGCGAACACCGGGGAGCTGTTTTTT. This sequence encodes CASSYSIGWANTGELFF.

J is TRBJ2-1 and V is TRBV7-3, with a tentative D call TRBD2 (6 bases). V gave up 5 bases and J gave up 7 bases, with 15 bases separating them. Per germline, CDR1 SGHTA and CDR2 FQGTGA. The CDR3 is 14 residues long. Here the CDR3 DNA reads TGTGCCAGCAGCGCCTTTGGGGGACTGAATGAGCAGTTCTTC. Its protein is CASSAFGGLNEQFF.

CDR3 loop: CASSNQGNEQFF. Here the CDR3 DNA reads TGTGCCAGCAGCAATCAGGGGAATGAGCAGTTCTTC. The genes are TRBV28 and TRBJ2-1; a possible D gene is TRBD1 (6 bases). Germline CDR1 is MDHEN and CDR2 is SYDVKM. The V and J ends lost 6 bases and 7 bases respectively, with 10 bases between them. The CDR3 is 12 residues long.

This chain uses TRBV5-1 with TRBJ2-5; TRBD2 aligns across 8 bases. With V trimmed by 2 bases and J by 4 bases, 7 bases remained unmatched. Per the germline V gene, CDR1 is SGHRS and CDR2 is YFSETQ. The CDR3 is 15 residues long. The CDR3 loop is CASSLPAGVGETQYF. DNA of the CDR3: TGCGCCAGCAGCTTACCAGCGGGAGTCGGAGAGACCCAGTACTTC.

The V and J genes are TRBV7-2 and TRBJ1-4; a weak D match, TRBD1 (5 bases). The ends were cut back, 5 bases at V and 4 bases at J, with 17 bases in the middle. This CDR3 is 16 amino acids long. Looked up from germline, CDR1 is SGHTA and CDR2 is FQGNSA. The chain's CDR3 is CASSQPPGLVNEKLFF. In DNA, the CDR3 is TGTGCCAGCAGCCAACCTCCGGGACTCGTTAATGAAAAACTGTTTTTT.

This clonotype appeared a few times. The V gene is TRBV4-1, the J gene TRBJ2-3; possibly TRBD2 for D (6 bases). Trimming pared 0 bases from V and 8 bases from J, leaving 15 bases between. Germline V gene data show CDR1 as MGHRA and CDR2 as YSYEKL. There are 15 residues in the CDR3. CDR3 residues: CASSQDRGGDGTQYF. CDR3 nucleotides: TGCGCCAGCAGCCAAGATAGAGGCGGGGATGGTACGCAGTATTTT.

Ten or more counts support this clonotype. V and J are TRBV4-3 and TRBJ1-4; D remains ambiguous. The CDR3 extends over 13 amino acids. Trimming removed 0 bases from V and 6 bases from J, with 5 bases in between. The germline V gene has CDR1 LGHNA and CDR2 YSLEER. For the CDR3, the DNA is TGCGCCAGCAGCCAAGATACAGATGAAAAACTGTTTTTT. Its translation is CASSQDTDEKLFF.

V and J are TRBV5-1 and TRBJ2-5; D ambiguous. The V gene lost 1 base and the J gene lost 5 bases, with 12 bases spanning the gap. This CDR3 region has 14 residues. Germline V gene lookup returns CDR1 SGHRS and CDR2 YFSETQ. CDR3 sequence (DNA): TGCGCCAGCAGCTTGTCGGCGGACCGCGAGACCCAGTACTTC. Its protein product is CASSLSADRETQYF.

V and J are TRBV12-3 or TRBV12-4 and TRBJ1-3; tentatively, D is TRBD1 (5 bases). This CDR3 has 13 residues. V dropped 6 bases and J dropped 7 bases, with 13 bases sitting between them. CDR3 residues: CASSRREGNTIYF. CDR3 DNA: TGTGCCAGCAGCCGCCGGGAGGGGAACACCATATATTTT.

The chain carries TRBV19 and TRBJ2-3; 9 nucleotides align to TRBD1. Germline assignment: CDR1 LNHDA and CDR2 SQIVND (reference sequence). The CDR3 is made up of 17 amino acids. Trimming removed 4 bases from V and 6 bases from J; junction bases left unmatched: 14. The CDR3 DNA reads TGTGCCAGTAGTACCGACACCGGGACAGGGATGTGGGATACGCAGTATTTT. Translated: CASSTDTGTGMWDTQYF.

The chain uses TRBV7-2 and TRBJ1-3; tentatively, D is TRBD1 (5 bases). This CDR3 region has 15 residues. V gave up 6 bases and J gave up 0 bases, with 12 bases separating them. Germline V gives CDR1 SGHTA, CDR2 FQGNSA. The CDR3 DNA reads TGTGCCAGCAGTCCCACCAGGGACTCTGGAAACACCATATATTTT. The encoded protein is CASSPTRDSGNTIYF.

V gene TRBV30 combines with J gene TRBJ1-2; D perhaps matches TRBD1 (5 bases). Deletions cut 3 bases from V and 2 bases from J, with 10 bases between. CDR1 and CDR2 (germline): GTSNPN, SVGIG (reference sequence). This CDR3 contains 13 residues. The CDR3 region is CAWSKTANYGYTF. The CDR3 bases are TGTGCCTGGAGCAAGACAGCGAACTATGGCTACACCTTC.

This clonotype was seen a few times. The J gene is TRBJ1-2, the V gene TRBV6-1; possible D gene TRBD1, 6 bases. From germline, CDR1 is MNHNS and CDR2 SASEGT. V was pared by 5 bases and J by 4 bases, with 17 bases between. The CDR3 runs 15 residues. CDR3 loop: CASSTEQGSIYGYTF. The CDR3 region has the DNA TGTGCCAGCAGTACCGAACAGGGCTCAATCTATGGCTACACCTTC.

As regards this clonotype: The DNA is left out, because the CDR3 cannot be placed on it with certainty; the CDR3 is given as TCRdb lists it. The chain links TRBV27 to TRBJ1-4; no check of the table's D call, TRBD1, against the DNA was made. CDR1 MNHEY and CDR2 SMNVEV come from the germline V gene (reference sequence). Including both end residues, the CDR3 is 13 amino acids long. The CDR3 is CASSPPIVKNCFF.

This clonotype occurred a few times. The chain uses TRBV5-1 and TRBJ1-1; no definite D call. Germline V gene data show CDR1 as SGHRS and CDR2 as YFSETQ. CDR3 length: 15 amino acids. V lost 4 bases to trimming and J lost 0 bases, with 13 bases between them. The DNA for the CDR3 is TGCGCCAGCAGCCGCAGCGGATCCCTGAACACTGAAGCTTTCTTT. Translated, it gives CASSRSGSLNTEAFF. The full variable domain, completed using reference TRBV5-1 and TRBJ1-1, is KAGVTQTPRYLIKTRGQQVTLSCSPISGHRSVSWYQQTPGQGLQFLFEYFSETQRNKGNFPGRFSGRQFSNSRSEMNVSTLELGDSALYLCASSRSGSLNTEAFFGQGTRLTVV.

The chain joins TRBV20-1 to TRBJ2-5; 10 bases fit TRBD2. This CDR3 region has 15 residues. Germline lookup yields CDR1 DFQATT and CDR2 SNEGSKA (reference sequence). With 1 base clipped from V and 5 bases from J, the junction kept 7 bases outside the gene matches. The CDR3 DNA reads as TGCAGTGCTAGAGGAGCGGGGGGGCCCAGGGAGACCCAGTACTTC. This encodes CSARGAGGPRETQYF.

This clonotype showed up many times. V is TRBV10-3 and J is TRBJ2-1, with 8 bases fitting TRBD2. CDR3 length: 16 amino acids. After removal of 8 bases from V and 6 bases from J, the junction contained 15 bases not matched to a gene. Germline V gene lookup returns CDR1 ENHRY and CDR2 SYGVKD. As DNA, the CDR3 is TGTGCCATCGGTGGGGTCCGGCGGGGGGATTCCAATGAGCAGTTCTTC. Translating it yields CAIGGVRRGDSNEQFF.